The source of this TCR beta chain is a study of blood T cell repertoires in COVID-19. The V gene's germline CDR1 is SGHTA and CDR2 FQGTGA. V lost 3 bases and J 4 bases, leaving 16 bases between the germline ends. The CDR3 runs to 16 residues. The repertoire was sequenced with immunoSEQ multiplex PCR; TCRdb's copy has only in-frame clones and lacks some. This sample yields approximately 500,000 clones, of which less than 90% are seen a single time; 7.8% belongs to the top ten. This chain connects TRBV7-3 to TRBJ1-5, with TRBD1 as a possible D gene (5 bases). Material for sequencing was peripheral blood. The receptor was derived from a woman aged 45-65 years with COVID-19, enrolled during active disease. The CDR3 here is CASSFGWGEANQPQHF. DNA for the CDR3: TGTGCCAGCAGCTTTGGGTGGGGGGAGGCTAATCAGCCCCAGCATTTT. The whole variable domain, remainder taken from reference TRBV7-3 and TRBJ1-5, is GAGVSQTPSNKVTEKGKYVELRCDPISGHTALYWYRQSLGQGPEFLIYFQGTGAADDSGLPNDRFFAVRPEGSVSTLKIQRTERGDSAVYLCASSFGWGEANQPQHFGDGTRLSIL.